Included here is one T cell receptor beta chain sequence, with context. What it binds is not known. The data derive from a study of cytomegalovirus exposure and HLA in healthy donors. Study summary: Both the approximately 130 validation repertoires and the 666 first-cohort repertoires used the same platform, as reported by a later analysis. Study findings and constraints: In vitro checks showed that a few CMV-associated chains really do target CMV antigens. High specificity and sensitivity for cytomegalovirus status were reported for the classifier. Across donors, most TCRs were seen rarely, yet some public ones were widespread.

The assay was immunoSEQ multiplex PCR, and TCRdb's table has in-frame clones only and misses some. The sample includes 110,000 or so clones, roughly 84% seen only once; the top ten take 3% to 3.5%. CDR3 length equals 12 residues. The germline V gene has CDR1 LNHNV and CDR2 YYDKDF (reference sequence). V shed 5 bases and J shed 1 base, with 5 bases lying between them. This chain joins TRBV15 and TRBJ1-1; D is uncertain. This receptor was taken from a woman aged 18-29 years in good health and CMV-seronegative. Material: PBMCs. The DNA of the CDR3 is TGTGCCACCAGCCGGGGGAACACTGAAGCTTTCTTT. Protein sequence: CATSRGNTEAFF.